Listed below are T cell receptor beta chains from one sample, sequenced in a study of T cell responses to AZD1222 COVID-19 vaccine. The table came from immunoSEQ multiplex PCR; TCRdb's copy has only in-frame clones and leaves some out. Of 150,000 to 180,000 clones in the sample, about nine tenths were seen once. The source was peripheral blood, collected on day 0 of AZD1222 vaccination. The receptors were sampled from an adult in good health. Each CDR3 is given with its conserved first and last residue. A D gene is named only where the DNA matches it firmly.

D,V,CDR3
-,TRBV7-6,CASSPTGDSGNTIYF
-,TRBV24-1,CATSARNTGELFF
-,TRBV7-8,CASSLAGTSAYGYTF
TRBD2,TRBV7-2,CASSSIRSGGARDTQYF
-,TRBV4-3,CASSQVADTEAFF
-,TRBV6-6,CASSYAARGGNQPQHF
TRBD2,TRBV6-1,CASSEPGLAGDTQYF
TRBD1,TRBV6-6,CASSYPGNKQGEKLFF
-,TRBV6-2/TRBV6-3,CASSYRRVTEAFF
-,TRBV5-1,CASSPGSSGNTIYF
-,TRBV24-1,CATSEGPLLLRNQPQHF
TRBD1,TRBV5-1,CASSSGQGSSGNTIYF
-,TRBV7-9,CASSLGQYNYGYTF
-,TRBV7-2,CASSLEQGLKAFF
-,TRBV18,CASSPGRETQYF
-,TRBV28,CASSTGGAGANVLTF
TRBD2,TRBV5-1,CASTTSGGTYNEQFF
TRBD2,TRBV5-5,CASSRTSGPDNEQFF
-,TRBV7-2,CASSLGMGETQYF
-,TRBV7-9,CASSLIGEDTQYF
-,TRBV5-6,CASSSITGYGYTF
TRBD2,TRBV5-5,CASSLAAGGSNEQFF
-,TRBV25-1,CASSEEADPNYGYTF
-,TRBV11-1,CASSLESSYEQYF
TRBD1,TRBV27,CASSLRNPGQGSSNQPQHF
TRBD1,TRBV13,CASSLGQSPYEQYF
-,TRBV18,CASSPEFERPLHF
TRBD1,TRBV6-5,CASNLGQGNTEAFF
TRBD1,TRBV12-3/TRBV12-4,CASTGGAPGELFF
-,TRBV21-1,CASSKPRGNEQYF
-,TRBV12-2,CASRLHRVHEQYF
-,TRBV7-9,CASSSVGGSHQPQHF
-,TRBV3-1/TRBV3-2,CASSQNPGSDSPLHF
-,TRBV10-2,CASNRGGTGELFF
-,TRBV19,CASSTGTGGRVKYF
-,TRBV5-1,CASSLGRVSSVEQYF
TRBD2,TRBV4-3,CASALLAGGADTQYF
-,TRBV2,CASKDEGLFYNEQFF
TRBD1,TRBV7-2,CASSWTGTGTYEQYF
-,TRBV6-6,CASSRGGGTEAFF